This TCR beta chain stems from a study of cytomegalovirus exposure and HLA in healthy donors (dated by TCRdb to the late 2010s). As for the study more broadly: In an earlier analysis of 450 to 750 of the donors, about 270 Gb of sequence data and 120 million or so unique TCR beta sequences from about 179 million T cells were reported. Approximately 300 gigabases of sequencing data and 70 million to 100 million unique TCR sequences made up an early release that covered approximately 620 HLA-typed donors. Of the 398 genotyped donors, about 84% fell in the genetic ancestry cluster associated with self-reported Caucasian donors. The aim of the study was to test whether cataloging public T cell receptors could identify signatures of past pathogen exposure. Using immunosequencing, the study profiled T cell repertoires from 550 to 750 subjects and related those repertoires to cytomegalovirus serostatus. A separate validation cohort of some 130 different subjects was used in addition to the approximately 700-subject first cohort. To predict cytomegalovirus infection status, the study brought together high-throughput TCR immunosequencing, statistical association of individual TCRs with disease status, and machine learning. A later analysis re-examined previously published TCR beta repertoires from about 670 donors and added high-resolution HLA genotyping to investigate patterns of TCR occurrence. Rather than drawing on any new phenotypic data, the later analysis identified candidate immune exposures from TCR beta sequences and the way those sequences occurred across donors. An earlier analysis of approximately 640 of the donors applied high-throughput TCR beta sequencing to assess whether each TCR beta V gene segment acted as functional or pseudogenic. Donor age, sex, ethnicity and CMV serostatus were collected together with the repertoire data. In a later genetic analysis, genome-wide SNP genotypes for about 55% of the 666 donors were used, and that subset was treated as a discovery cohort. Every discovery cohort repertoire had been produced on one sequencing platform. HLA typing covered class I and class II loci at four-digit resolution. Typing coverage differed by locus: A, B, C, DRB1 and DQB1 were typed in about 620-630 donors, DQA1 in 500 to 550, DPA1 in some 570, and DPB1 in roughly 470. Roughly 5 DR-DQ haplotypes were handled as single units for association and clustering, since linkage in the cohort was strong. On average, approximately 250,000 unique TCR beta nucleotide sequences were sequenced per donor among some 420 genotyped donors of the cohort, with approximately 18% of those sequences being non-productive. Results and caveats for the whole study, not just this receptor: Only TCR beta chains were sequenced in this cohort, and the absence of alpha or paired-chain data limited detectable features. A later analysis reported that several top co-occurrence clusters appeared linked to parvovirus B19, influenza, CMV and Epstein-Barr virus. CMV serostatus was the only immune exposure information available for the cohort. The 87-base-pair reads could not distinguish some IMGT-functional V segments, including TRBV6-2 and TRBV6-3, so those segments were excluded. Three of the identified cytomegalovirus-associated TCR beta chains were confirmed in vitro to be specific for cytomegalovirus antigens. Specific HLA alleles were associated with 15,000 to 20,000 TCR beta sequences at a false discovery rate of 0.05 in a later analysis. Compared with the roughly 700-donor mean, donors in an Asian-associated ancestry cluster had fewer N-insertions in productive TCRs, according to a later genetic analysis. Because HLA typing was missing for some donors at each locus, association tests included only the typed subset. A later analysis found that TCR association rates varied across HLA loci, with DRB1 alleles showing the most associated TCRs and HLA-C alleles the fewest. Most CMV-associated TCR beta chains appeared to be HLA-restricted in a later analysis, and the HLA associations seemed to be driven largely by CMV exposure. Sequencing depth was assumed to be roughly uniform across donors in the presence/absence analyses, though that assumption may not hold. A group of highly shared sequence variants was considered likely to be a technical artifact of the sequencing pipeline. The authors suggested that the approach could potentially be extended to other disease states and immunological phenotypes. A further reported finding was that TCR beta sequences accurately predicted the HLA-A and HLA-B alleles for most subjects in the first cohort. Because counts were too low, fewer than 20 rarely observed V segments, including chromosome 9 orphons, were excluded from the earlier analysis of some 590 of the donors. A total of roughly 160 TCR beta chains were listed by the study as associated with cytomegalovirus. Cytomegalovirus status was reported to be diagnosed by the classifier with high specificity and sensitivity in both the original and validation cohorts. Assigning TCR associations to individual alleles was difficult when HLA alleles, especially DR and DQ, strongly co-occurred. Correlated functional status among segregating V segments might be attributable to linkage disequilibrium, but an unknown experimental factor could not be ruled out. While some public TCRs were present in many individuals, most TCR sequences turned up only very rarely across donors. An earlier analysis of some 590 of the donors showed that most TCR beta V segments appeared in productive rearrangements either about 87% or about 30% of the time, which broadly matched IMGT annotations. In a later genetic analysis, a missense DCLRE1C variant was associated with V-gene and J-gene trimming of TCR beta chains, and the association was replicated in an independent cohort. Compared with equally common non-associated chains, HLA-associated TCR beta chains in a later analysis were more clonally expanded and had lower generation probabilities.

The cohort consisted of 600 to 700 healthy bone marrow donors. At the time of sampling, every cohort member was nominally healthy, though immune exposures that went unrecorded were likely present. The donor was CMV seropositive and belonged to the group of a few hundred seropositive cohort members. A peripheral blood sample was provided by each donor, and peripheral blood mononuclear cells were used for TCR beta sequencing. Genomic DNA extraction from the blood cell samples was performed with the Qiagen DNeasy Blood Extraction Kit. This clone showed up just a few times. The target of this receptor is not known. No much larger clonotype is one base removed from it; base qualities were not supplied. Inclusive of the bounding cysteine and phenylalanine, the CDR3 is 13 residues long. Solely the CDR3 DNA is kept, with 39 bases framed from the first base. Here V drops 10 bases and J drops 5 bases, and the junction holds 5 bases not matched to any gene. From a lookup of the germline V gene, CDR1 and CDR2 are SGHAT and FQNNGV.

Library preparation was by the immunoSEQ multiplex PCR assay. For the multiplex PCR, a mixture combining 60 forward primers for TCR Vbeta segments and 13 reverse primers for TCR Jbeta segments was used. The CDR3 region of rearranged TCR beta genes was amplified from genomic DNA by a multiplex PCR assay. The Illumina HiSeq System was used to sequence the amplified TCR beta libraries as 87-base-pair reads. On the study's bioinformatics: In a later analysis, tens of millions of unique TCR beta chains were counted across the approximately 670 repertoires, and some 10 million of these chains were shared by at least two donors. Raw reads were error-corrected and collapsed into unique sequences with a nearest-neighbor algorithm that merged closely related sequences to remove PCR and sequencing errors. To assign V, D and J gene segments, CDR3 sequences were aligned to IMGT reference sequences. For a sequence to be retained, a match of at least six nucleotides to both a V gene segment and a J gene segment was required. Rearrangements were called productive when the CDR3 lacked stop codons and stayed in frame with V and J; all others were non-productive. Following IMGT convention, CDR3 was defined as the stretch from the second conserved V-encoded cysteine to the conserved J-encoded phenylalanine. The earlier analysis of a few hundred of the donors excluded any sequence lacking an unambiguous match to a single V gene segment. An earlier analysis of a few hundred of the donors called V segments functional above 56.7% productive rearrangements and segregating when the between-donor standard deviation exceeded 5%. A statistical classification framework was built for diagnosing cytomegalovirus status from the catalog of TCR beta chain sequences. V and J gene assignment, in a later analysis, came from comparing TCR nucleotide sequences with IMGT/GENE-DB human TR gene sequences. Using the TCRdist pipeline, a later analysis assigned CDR3 sequences along with most-parsimonious VDJ recombination scenarios. In a later analysis, each TCR beta chain was defined by its CDR3 amino acid sequence together with its V-gene family, and reads without a unique V-gene family were excluded. As a way to deal with suspected cross-contamination and a sequencing artifact, a later analysis dropped hundreds of nucleotide sequences that were highly shared and had low generation probability. For each public chain, a later analysis derived a clonal expansion index from normalized ranks of inferred template counts within each repertoire. Generation probabilities in a later analysis came from a VDJ recombination model fitted to out-of-frame rearrangements, and those results were checked against IGoR. In a later analysis, hypergeometric tests were used to score TCR-TCR, TCR-HLA and TCR-CMV co-occurrence, with a repertoire-size bias correction applied to TCR pairs. In a later analysis, false discovery rates were estimated by permuting HLA or CMV assignments 20 times. A later analysis grouped co-occurring TCRs with DBSCAN, adding TCRdist sequence similarity when clustering within HLA-allele-positive subsets. Co-occurrence clustering excluded repertoires with fewer than 30,000 or more than 120,000 public chains, plus five with anomalous nucleotide sharing. TCRdb retrieved this table from immuneACCESS and kept in-frame rearrangements only. Not all clones are present; in checked studies, unresolved V genes account for under half, and no reason is known for the remainder. Clone size and the V and J calls come from that table; the DNA yielded D and trimming. Counted in this sample were 150,000 to 200,000 clones; 75% to 85% of them appeared once. 2% to 3% of the sample rests with the top ten.

The source of this sequence is a woman aged 25-40 years in good health and CMV-seropositive. The chain uses TRBV11-2 and TRBJ2-1; 10 nucleotides in the junction match TRBD2. The source material was PBMCs. The base sequence is TGTGCCACCAAGCGGGGGGGGAACAATGAGCAGTTCTTC. Translated, it reads CATKRGGNNEQFF.